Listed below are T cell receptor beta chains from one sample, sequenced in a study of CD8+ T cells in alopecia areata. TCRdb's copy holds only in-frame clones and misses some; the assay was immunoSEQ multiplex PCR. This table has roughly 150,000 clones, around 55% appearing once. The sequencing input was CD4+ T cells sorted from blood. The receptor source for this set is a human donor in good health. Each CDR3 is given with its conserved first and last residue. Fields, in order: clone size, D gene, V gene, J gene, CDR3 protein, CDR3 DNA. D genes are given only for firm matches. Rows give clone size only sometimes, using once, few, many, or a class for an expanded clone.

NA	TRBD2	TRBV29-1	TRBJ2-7	CRGGLAAYEQYF	TGCAGGGGTGGACTAGCGGCCTACGAGCAGTACTTC
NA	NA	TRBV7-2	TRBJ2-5	CASSPTGMGQETQYF	TGTGCCAGCAGCCCCACCGGGATGGGGCAAGAGACCCAGTACTTC
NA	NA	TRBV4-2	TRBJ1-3	CASSQEGALSGNTIYF	TGTGCCAGCAGCCAAGAAGGTGCCCTCTCTGGAAACACCATATATTTT
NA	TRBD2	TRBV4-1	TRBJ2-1	CASSQAASGSSYNEQFF	TGCGCCAGCAGCCAAGCGGCTAGCGGGTCCTCCTACAATGAGCAGTTCTTC
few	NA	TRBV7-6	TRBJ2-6	CASSPVLSGANVLTF	TGTGCCAGCAGCCCGGTCCTCAGCGGGGCCAACGTCCTGACTTTC
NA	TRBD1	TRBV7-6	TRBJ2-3	CASSSHTGGQGYTQYF	TGTGCCAGCAGCTCCCACACAGGGGGCCAGGGTTATACGCAGTATTTT
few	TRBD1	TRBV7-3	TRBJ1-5	CASILKPSTGELQPQHF	TGTGCCAGCATCTTAAAACCCTCGACAGGGGAGTTACAGCCCCAGCATTTT
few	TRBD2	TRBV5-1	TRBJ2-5	CASSLVAGRQETQYF	TGCGCCAGCAGCTTGGTAGCGGGAAGGCAAGAGACCCAGTACTTC
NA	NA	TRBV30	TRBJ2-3	CAWTGIYNTDTQYF	TGTGCCTGGACAGGGATTTATAACACAGATACGCAGTATTTT
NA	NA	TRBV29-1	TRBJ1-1	CSVAPRLNTEAFF	TGCAGCGTCGCGCCCAGGTTGAACACTGAAGCTTTCTTT
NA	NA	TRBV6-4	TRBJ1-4	CASPYGRRLFF	TGTGCCAGCCCGTACGGCAGAAGACTGTTTTTT
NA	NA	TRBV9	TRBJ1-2	CASSAGGQSHFYGYTF	TGTGCCAGCAGCGCGGGAGGTCAGAGTCACTTCTATGGCTACACCTTC
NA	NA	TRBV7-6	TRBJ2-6	CASSRGTANVLTF	TGTGCCAGCAGCCGCGGGACAGCCAACGTCCTGACTTTC
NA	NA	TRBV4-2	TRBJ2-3	CASSQGRDTQYF	TGTGCCAGCAGCCAAGGCCGGGATACGCAGTATTTT
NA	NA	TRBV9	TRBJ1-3	CASSVEIGNTIYF	TGTGCCAGCAGCGTAGAAATTGGAAACACCATATATTTT
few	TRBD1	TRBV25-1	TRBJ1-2	CASSAGQNYGYTF	TGTGCCAGCAGTGCGGGACAGAACTATGGCTACACCTTC
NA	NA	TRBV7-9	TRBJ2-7	CASSLTVHEQYF	TGTGCCAGCAGCTTAACAGTCCACGAGCAGTACTTC
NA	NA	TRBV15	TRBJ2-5	CATSREEETQYF	TGTGCCACCAGCAGAGAGGAAGAGACCCAGTACTTC
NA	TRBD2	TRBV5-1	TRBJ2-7	CASSPGLAGGPPYEQYF	TGCGCCAGCAGCCCCGGACTAGCGGGAGGGCCACCGTACGAGCAGTACTTC
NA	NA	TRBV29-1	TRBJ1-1	CSVGVRGNTEAFF	TGCAGCGTTGGAGTCAGGGGGAACACTGAAGCTTTCTTT
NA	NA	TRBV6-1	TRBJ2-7	CASSEADSSSYEQYF	TGTGCCAGCAGTGAAGCTGACAGCAGCTCCTACGAGCAGTACTTC
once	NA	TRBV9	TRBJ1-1	CASSSIPEGAEAFF	TGTGCCAGCAGCTCAATCCCAGAAGGAGCTGAAGCTTTCTTT
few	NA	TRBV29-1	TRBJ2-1	CSVFLANIPFF	TGCAGCGTGTTTCTGGCTAACATCCCGTTCTTC
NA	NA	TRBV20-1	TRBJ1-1	CSASANTEAFF	TGCAGTGCTAGTGCGAACACTGAAGCTTTCTTT
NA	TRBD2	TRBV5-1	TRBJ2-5	CASKGLAGFQETQYF	TGCGCCAGCAAGGGACTAGCGGGCTTCCAAGAGACCCAGTACTTC
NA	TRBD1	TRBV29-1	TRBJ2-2	CSAPGPGQGVSGELFF	TGCAGCGCCCCAGGACCGGGACAGGGGGTTTCCGGGGAGCTGTTTTTT
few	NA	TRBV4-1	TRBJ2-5	CASSQREAETQYF	TGCGCCAGCAGCCAACGAGAGGCTGAGACCCAGTACTTC
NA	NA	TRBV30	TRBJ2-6	CAWSQDSGLWSGANVLTF	TGTGCCTGGAGTCAAGACAGCGGTCTCTGGTCTGGGGCCAACGTCCTGACTTTC
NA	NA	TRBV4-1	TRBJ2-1	CASSQGGYSYNEQFF	TGCGCCAGCAGCCAAGGAGGATACTCCTACAATGAGCAGTTCTTC
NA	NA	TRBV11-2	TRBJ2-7	CASSPVVDLGEQYF	TGTGCCAGCAGCCCCGTTGTAGATCTTGGCGAGCAGTACTTC
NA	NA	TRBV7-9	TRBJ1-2	CASSPKFDAYGYTF	TGTGCCAGCAGCCCCAAATTCGACGCCTATGGCTACACCTTC
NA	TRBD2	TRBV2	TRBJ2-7	CASTLAGVHEQYF	TGTGCCAGCACCTTAGCGGGAGTCCACGAGCAGTACTTC
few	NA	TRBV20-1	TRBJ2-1	CSARERNEQFF	TGCAGTGCCCGAGAGCGCAATGAGCAGTTCTTC
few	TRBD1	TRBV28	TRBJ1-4	CASSSGGINEKLFF	TGTGCCAGCAGTTCAGGGGGGATTAATGAAAAACTGTTTTTT
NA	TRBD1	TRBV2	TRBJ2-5	CASSEWGQGMETQYF	TGTGCCAGCAGTGAATGGGGACAGGGTATGGAGACCCAGTACTTC
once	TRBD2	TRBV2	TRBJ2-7	CASCEEGGRVYEQYF	TGTGCCAGCTGCGAAGAAGGCGGGAGGGTCTACGAGCAGTACTTC
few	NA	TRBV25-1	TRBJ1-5	CASSEGGRNQPQHF	TGTGCCAGCAGTGAGGGGGGCCGTAATCAGCCCCAGCATTTT
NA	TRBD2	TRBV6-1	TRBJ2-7	CASSDGGGYEQYF	TGTGCCAGCAGTGACGGCGGGGGATACGAGCAGTACTTC
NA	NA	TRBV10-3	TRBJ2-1	CAISENAVEQFF	TGTGCCATCAGTGAAAACGCCGTTGAGCAGTTCTTC
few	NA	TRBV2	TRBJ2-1	CASTQDNEQFF	TGTGCCAGCACTCAAGACAATGAGCAGTTCTTC
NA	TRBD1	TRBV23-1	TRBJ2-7	CASSHMGQGLDEQYF	TGCGCCAGCAGTCACATGGGACAGGGTTTAGACGAGCAGTACTTC
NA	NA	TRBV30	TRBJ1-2	CAWRGVRGYTF	TGTGCCTGGAGGGGGGTTCGGGGCTACACCTTC
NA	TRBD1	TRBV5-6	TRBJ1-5	CASSSGTGVAQPQHF	TGTGCCAGCAGCTCAGGGACAGGGGTAGCTCAGCCCCAGCATTTT
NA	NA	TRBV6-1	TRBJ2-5	CASSEMPGRETQYF	TGTGCCAGCAGTGAAATGCCGGGGCGGGAGACCCAGTACTTC
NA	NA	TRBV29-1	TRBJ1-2	CSVRIGDGYTF	TGCAGCGTTCGAATTGGCGATGGCTACACCTTC
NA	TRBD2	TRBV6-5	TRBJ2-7	CASTSGTSYEQYF	TGTGCCAGCACCTCTGGGACTAGCTACGAGCAGTACTTC
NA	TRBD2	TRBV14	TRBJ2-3	CASSRLPSWRESTDTQYF	TGTGCCAGCAGCCGCCTGCCCTCCTGGCGGGAGAGCACAGATACGCAGTATTTT
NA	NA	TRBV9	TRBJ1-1	CASSPGGRYGTEAFF	TGTGCCAGCAGCCCCGGGGGGAGGTACGGCACTGAAGCTTTCTTT
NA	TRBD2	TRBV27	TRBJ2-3	CASSLLPLAGIGDTQYF	TGTGCCAGCAGTTTATTGCCACTAGCGGGAATAGGAGATACGCAGTATTTT
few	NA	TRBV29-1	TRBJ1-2	CSVVVSVQGNYGYTF	TGCAGCGTTGTTGTCTCGGTGCAGGGTAACTATGGCTACACCTTC
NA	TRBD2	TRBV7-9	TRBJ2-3	CASSGSGRTDTQYF	TGTGCCAGCAGCGGTAGCGGGAGAACAGATACGCAGTATTTT
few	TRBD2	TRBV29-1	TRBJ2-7	CSVIFLAGPNYEQYF	TGCAGCGTTATCTTCCTAGCGGGACCTAACTACGAGCAGTACTTC